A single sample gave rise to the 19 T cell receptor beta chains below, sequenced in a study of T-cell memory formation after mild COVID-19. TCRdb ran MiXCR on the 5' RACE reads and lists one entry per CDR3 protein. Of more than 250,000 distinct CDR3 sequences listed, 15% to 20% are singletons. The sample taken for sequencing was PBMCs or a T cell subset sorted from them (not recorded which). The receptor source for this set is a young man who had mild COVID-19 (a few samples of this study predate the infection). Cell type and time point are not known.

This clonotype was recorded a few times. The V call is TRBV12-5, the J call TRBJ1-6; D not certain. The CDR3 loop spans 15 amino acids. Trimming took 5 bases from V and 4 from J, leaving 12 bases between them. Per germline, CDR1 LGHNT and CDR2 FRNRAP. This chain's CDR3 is CASGHVVNYNSPLHF. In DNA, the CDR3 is TGTGCTAGTGGTCACGTTGTTAATTATAATTCACCCCTCCACTTT.

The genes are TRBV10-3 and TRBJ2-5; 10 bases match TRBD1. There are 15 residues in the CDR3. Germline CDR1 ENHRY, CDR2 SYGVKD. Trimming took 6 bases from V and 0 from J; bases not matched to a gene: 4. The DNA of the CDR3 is TGTGCCATCAGACCGGGACAGGGGAACCAAGAGACCCAGTACTTC. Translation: CAIRPGQGNQETQYF.

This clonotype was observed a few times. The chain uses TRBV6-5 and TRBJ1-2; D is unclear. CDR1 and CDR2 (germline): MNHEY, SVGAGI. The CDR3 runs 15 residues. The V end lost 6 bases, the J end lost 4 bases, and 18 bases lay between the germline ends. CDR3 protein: CASRVWPVGTYGYTF. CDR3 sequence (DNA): TGTGCCAGCAGAGTATGGCCCGTTGGAACCTATGGCTACACCTTC.

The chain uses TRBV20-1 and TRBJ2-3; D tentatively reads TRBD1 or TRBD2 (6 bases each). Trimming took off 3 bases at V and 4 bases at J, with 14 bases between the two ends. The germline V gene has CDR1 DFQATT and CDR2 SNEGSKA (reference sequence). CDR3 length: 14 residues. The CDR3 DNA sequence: TGCAGTGCTAGGACTAGGGGGGTGTCAGATACGCAGTATTTT. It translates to CSARTRGVSDTQYF.

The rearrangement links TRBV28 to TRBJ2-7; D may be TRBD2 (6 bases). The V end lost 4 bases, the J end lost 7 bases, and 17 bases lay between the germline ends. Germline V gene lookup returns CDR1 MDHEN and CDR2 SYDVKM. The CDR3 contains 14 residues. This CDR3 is CASSSGDSRGEQYF. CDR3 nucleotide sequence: TGTGCCAGCAGTTCCGGGGACTCCCGTGGGGAGCAGTACTTC. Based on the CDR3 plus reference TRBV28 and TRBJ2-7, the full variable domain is DVKVTQSSRYLVKRTGEKVFLECVQDMDHENMFWYRQDPGLGLRLIYFSYDVKMKEKGDIPEGYSVSREKKERFSLILESASTNQTSMYLCASSSGDSRGEQYFGPGTRLTVT.

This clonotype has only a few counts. The CDR3: CASSPGATAAGELFF. The CDR3 coding sequence is TGTGCCAGCAGCCCTGGTGCCACCGCCGCCGGGGAGCTGTTTTTT. V gene TRBV12-3 or TRBV12-4 combines with J gene TRBJ2-2; no clear D. The CDR3 is 15 amino acids. Trimming stripped 6 bases from V and 6 bases from J, with 17 bases between.

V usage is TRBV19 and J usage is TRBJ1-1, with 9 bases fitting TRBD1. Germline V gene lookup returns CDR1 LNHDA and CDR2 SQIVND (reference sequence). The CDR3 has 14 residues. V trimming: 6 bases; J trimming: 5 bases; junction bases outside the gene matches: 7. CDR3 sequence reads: CASRRTGGLTEAFF. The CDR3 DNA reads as TGTGCCAGTAGAAGAACAGGGGGCTTGACTGAAGCTTTCTTT.

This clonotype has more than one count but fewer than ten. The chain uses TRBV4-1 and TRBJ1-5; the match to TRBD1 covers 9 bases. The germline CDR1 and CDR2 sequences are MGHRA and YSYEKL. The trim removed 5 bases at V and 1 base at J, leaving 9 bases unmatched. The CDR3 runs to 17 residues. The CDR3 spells CASSTRSDRGSNQPQHF. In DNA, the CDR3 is TGCGCCAGCAGCACCCGGTCTGACAGGGGGAGCAATCAGCCCCAGCATTTT.

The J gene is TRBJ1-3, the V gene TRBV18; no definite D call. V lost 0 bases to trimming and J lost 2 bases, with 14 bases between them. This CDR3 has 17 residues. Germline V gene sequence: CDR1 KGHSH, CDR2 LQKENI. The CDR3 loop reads CASSPPHRSETGNTIYF. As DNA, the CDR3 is TGTGCCAGCTCACCACCGCATCGTTCGGAAACTGGAAACACCATATATTTT. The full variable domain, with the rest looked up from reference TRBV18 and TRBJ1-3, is NAGVMQNPRHLVRRRGQEARLRCSPMKGHSHVYWYRQLPEEGLKFMVYLQKENIIDESGMPKERFSAEFPKEGPSILRIQQVVRGDSAAYFCASSPPHRSETGNTIYFGEGSWLTVV.

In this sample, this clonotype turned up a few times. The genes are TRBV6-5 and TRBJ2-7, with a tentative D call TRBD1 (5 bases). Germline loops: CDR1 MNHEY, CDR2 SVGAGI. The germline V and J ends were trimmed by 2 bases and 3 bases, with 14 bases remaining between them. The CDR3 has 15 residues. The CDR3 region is CASSYGQGSHYEQYV. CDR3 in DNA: TGTGCCAGCAGTTACGGTCAGGGTTCTCACTACGAGCAGTACGTC.

CDR3: CASSPPGAQETQYF. CDR3 DNA sequence: TGCGCCAGCAGCCCGCCGGGAGCCCAAGAGACCCAGTACTTC. The chain has TRBV5-1 and TRBJ2-5; D is perhaps TRBD2 (6 bases). Germline V CDR1 and CDR2: SGHRS, YFSETQ. This CDR3 is built from 14 residues. Trimming left V 4 bases short and J 1 base short, with 11 bases between.

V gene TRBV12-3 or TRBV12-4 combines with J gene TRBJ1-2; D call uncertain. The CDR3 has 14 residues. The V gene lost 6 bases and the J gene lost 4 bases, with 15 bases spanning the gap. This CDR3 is CASSVPVGSYGYTF. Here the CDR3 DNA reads TGTGCCAGCAGCGTTCCGGTTGGTAGCTATGGCTACACCTTC.

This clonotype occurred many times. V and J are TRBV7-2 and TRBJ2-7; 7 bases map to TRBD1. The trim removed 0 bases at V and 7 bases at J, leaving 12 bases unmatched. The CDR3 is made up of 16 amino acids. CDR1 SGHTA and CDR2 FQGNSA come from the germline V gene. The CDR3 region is CASSLALAGGVREQYF. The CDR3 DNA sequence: TGTGCCAGCAGCTTAGCGTTGGCAGGGGGTGTGAGGGAGCAGTACTTC.

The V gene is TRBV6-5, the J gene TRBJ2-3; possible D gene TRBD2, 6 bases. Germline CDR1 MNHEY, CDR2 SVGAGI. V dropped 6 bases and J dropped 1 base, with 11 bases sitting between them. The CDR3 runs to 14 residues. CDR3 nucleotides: TGTGCCAGCAGGAGACTAGTGGGCACAGATACGCAGTATTTT. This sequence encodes CASRRLVGTDTQYF.

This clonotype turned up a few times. CDR3 residues: CASSGGPGPTDTQYF. CDR3 DNA sequence: TGTGCCAGCAGCGGGGGCCCGGGGCCCACAGATACGCAGTATTTT. The chain combines TRBV11-2 with TRBJ2-3; D might be TRBD1 (6 bases). This CDR3 region has 15 residues. Germline-derived CDR1 and CDR2 are SGHAT and FQNNGV. With 5 bases removed from V and 2 bases from J, the gap between germline ends came to 14 bases. Variable domain in full (rest from reference TRBV11-2 and TRBJ2-3): EAGVAQSPRYKIIEKRQSVAFWCNPISGHATLYWYQQILGQGPKLLIQFQNNGVVDDSQLPKDRFSAERLKGVDSTLKIQPAKLEDSAVYLCASSGGPGPTDTQYFGPGTRLTVL.

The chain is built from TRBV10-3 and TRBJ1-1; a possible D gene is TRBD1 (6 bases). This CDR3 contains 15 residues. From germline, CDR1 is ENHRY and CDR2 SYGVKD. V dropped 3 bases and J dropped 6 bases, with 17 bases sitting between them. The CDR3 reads CAISDVGGDKSEAFF. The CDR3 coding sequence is TGTGCCATCAGTGACGTCGGAGGGGACAAGTCTGAAGCTTTCTTT.

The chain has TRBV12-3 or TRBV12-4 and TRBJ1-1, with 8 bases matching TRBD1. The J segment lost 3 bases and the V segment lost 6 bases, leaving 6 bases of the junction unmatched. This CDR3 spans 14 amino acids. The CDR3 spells CASSPGTGYTEAFF. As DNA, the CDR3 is TGTGCCAGCAGCCCCGGGACAGGATACACTGAAGCTTTCTTT.

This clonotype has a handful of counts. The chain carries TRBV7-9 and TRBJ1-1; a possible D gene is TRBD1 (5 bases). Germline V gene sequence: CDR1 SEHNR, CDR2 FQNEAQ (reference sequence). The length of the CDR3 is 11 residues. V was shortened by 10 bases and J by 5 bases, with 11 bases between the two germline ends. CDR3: CATRGSTEAFF. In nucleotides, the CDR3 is TGTGCCACACGGGGGAGTACTGAAGCTTTCTTT.

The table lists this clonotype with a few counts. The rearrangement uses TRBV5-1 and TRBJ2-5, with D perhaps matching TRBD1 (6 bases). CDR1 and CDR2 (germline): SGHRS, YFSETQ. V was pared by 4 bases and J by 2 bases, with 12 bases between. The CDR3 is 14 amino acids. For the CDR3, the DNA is TGCGCCAGCAGCATCCAGGGGTTTCAAGAGACCCAGTACTTC. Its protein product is CASSIQGFQETQYF.